The entry that follows covers one TCR beta chain sequence. Its target antigen remains unknown. Per-base quality was not reported, and no clone a single base away is much larger than it. These data are taken from a study of blood T cell repertoires in COVID-19 (dated by TCRdb to the early 2020s). For context, the study as a whole: Samples covering the acute and convalescent phases of COVID-19 were provided by collaborators in the United States, Italy and Spain. The material from the prospective study consisted of cDNA or gDNA derived from T cells, B-cell-depleted T cells, or PBMCs. Subjects who had been exposed to COVID-19, were actively infected with it, or had recovered from it provided the deeply sampled blood TCRbeta repertoires that made up the dataset. A freely available public database, intended as a resource for researchers studying the immune response to SARS-CoV-2, is where the repertoires were released. The samples were drawn from the first 160 participants of the ongoing ImmuneRACE study and from some 1,300 subjects provided by 6 global collaborators. The sample metadata nearly always contained a de-identified subject ID, COVID-19 status, age in years and sex. Where HLA class I and class II types were available, the types were taken from metadata supplied by the sample provider, not from assay-based typing.

Collaborating institutions collected whole blood in K2EDTA tubes following their own protocols. For TCRbeta analysis, collaborators shipped samples in one of three forms: frozen whole blood, isolated PBMCs, or DNA extracted from either of those sample types. TCRbeta CDR3 regions were amplified from genomic DNA by means of the immunoSEQ Assay, a bias-controlled multiplex PCR. Concerning the study's data processing: The number of nucleated cells in each sample was estimated by amplification of reference gene primers within the assay. Sequence reads were collapsed and filtered to measure the absolute abundance of every unique TCRbeta CDR3 rearrangement. For each sample, productive Simpson clonality was calculated by taking the square root of Simpson's diversity index across productive rearrangements. In TCRdb, the immuneACCESS table is reduced to in-frame sequences with V and J assigned. These tables do not hold every clone; where another copy was compared, an unresolved V gene accounts for under half, and the others remain unexplained. D and trimming were read from the DNA, whereas the V and J calls and clone size are those reported in that table. The sample includes about 80,000 clones, with about 79% observed a single time. The ten largest clones represent 15% to 20% of the sample.

Study-wide findings and limitations: The quantity of clinical and demographic metadata differed by source and by participant and was supplied without curation.

The sample comprised peripheral blood. The receptor's source is a human donor in a cohort sampled during active COVID-19.

The CDR3 sequence is CAFTGADTQYF. The DNA sequence reads TGTGCCTTTACAGGAGCAGATACGCAGTATTTT. The chain joins TRBV30 to TRBJ2-3, and TRBD1 may be the D gene, going by 5 matching bases. From the germline V gene (reference sequence), CDR1 is GTSNPN and CDR2 is SVGIG. From the cysteine through the phenylalanine, the CDR3 covers 11 amino acids. The DNA shown is the 33-base CDR3, in frame from base 1. Deletion took 7 bases off V and 4 bases off J, with a span of 9 bases between the germline ends.